The 24 T cell receptor beta chains given below trace back to one sample, sequenced in a study of response to subunit inactivated influenza vaccine. From the RT-PCR reads, TCRdb called clonotypes with MiXCR, one entry per CDR3 protein. The sample lists about half a million distinct CDR3 sequences, 6% to 9% occurring once. Sequencing was performed on PBMCs from blood, taken less than 30 months after vaccination. The source of these receptors is a man aged 50 to 75 who received an inactivated influenza vaccine.

This rearrangement joins TRBV28 to TRBJ1-2; D may be TRBD1 (5 bases). Germline V lookup: CDR1 MDHEN, CDR2 SYDVKM. The germline V and J ends were trimmed by 6 bases and 8 bases, with 13 bases remaining between them. The CDR3 contains 12 residues. The CDR3 DNA reads as TGTGCCAGCAGAGATTCTGAGGGGGGCTACACCTTC. Translating gives CASRDSEGGYTF.

As regards this clonotype: A single base separates this from a much larger clone, so it may be a read error. The missing conserved phenylalanine or tryptophan at the end of this CDR3 makes a read error likely. This chain joins TRBV2 and TRBJ2-4, with a tentative D call TRBD2 (5 bases). The CDR3 runs to 15 residues. Germline V gene data show CDR1 as SNHLY and CDR2 as FYNNEI. V dropped 3 bases and J dropped 3 bases, with 12 bases sitting between them. CDR3 loop: CASSDSVSVKNIQYS. The CDR3 DNA reads as TGTGCCAGCAGTGATAGCGTTTCGGTCAAAAACATTCAGTACTCC.

The J gene is TRBJ1-1, the V gene TRBV20-1; a weak D match, TRBD1 (5 bases). CDR3 length: 12 amino acids. Germline loops: CDR1 DFQATT, CDR2 SNEGSKA (reference sequence). V was pared by 7 bases and J by 1 base, with 10 bases between. For the CDR3, the DNA is TGCAGTGGGGGGGACGGGAACACTGAAGCTTTCTTT. Translated: CSGGDGNTEAFF.

This clonotype was counted between two and nine times. The chain is built from TRBV27 and TRBJ2-3; D is possibly TRBD2 (6 bases). Germline V gives CDR1 MNHEY, CDR2 SMNVEV (reference sequence). The ends were cut back, 5 bases at V and 6 bases at J, with 24 bases in the middle. The CDR3 loop spans 17 amino acids. The CDR3 nucleotides read TGTGCCAGCAGTCTCCAGGCCTCGGGACTCACCGGGGATACGCAGTATTTT. It translates to CASSLQASGLTGDTQYF.

The chain couples TRBV7-9 to TRBJ2-5, with 7 bases identical to TRBD1. Germline CDR1 is SEHNR and CDR2 is FQNEAQ (reference sequence). The junction had 5 bases not matched to a gene; V was cut back by 6 bases and J by 1 base. This CDR3 contains 14 residues. The CDR3 coding sequence is TGTGCCAGCAGTTACAGGGGCCCCCAAGAGACCCAGTACTTC. Its translation is CASSYRGPQETQYF.

This chain links TRBV20-1 with TRBJ2-5, with TRBD2 matching over 7 bases. The V segment lost 2 bases and the J segment 4 bases; nucleotides outside the gene matches: 13. The CDR3 runs 16 residues. Germline CDR1 and CDR2: DFQATT and SNEGSKA (reference sequence). The CDR3 spells CSARKPAKAGTETQYF. The CDR3, as DNA: TGCAGTGCTAGAAAACCGGCGAAAGCGGGAACAGAGACCCAGTACTTC.

The rearrangement uses TRBV20-1 and TRBJ2-2, with 11 positions matching TRBD2. Germline V gene lookup returns CDR1 DFQATT and CDR2 SNEGSKA (reference sequence). V dropped 6 bases and J dropped 7; count of bases not matched to a gene: 7. There are 14 residues in the CDR3. As DNA, the CDR3 is TGCAGTGCCCTAGCGGGGGGTTCGGACGGGGAGCTGTTTTTT. This codes for CSALAGGSDGELFF.

The chain couples TRBV3-1 to TRBJ2-7, with D unclear. V was cut by 0 bases and J by 7 bases, with 19 bases left in between. Germline CDR1 LGHDT, CDR2 YNNKEL (reference sequence). The CDR3 has 16 residues. The CDR3, as DNA: TGTGCCAGCAGCCAAGATATCGGTCTAGTTGTATGGGAGCAGTACTTC. It codes for CASSQDIGLVVWEQYF.

The chain couples TRBV20-1 to TRBJ2-1; the match to TRBD2 covers 16 bases. CDR3 length: 16 residues. Germline V lookup: CDR1 DFQATT, CDR2 SNEGSKA (reference sequence). V trimming: 8 bases; J trimming: 4 bases; junction bases outside the gene matches: 8. CDR3 in amino acids: CSQGTSGRAVYNEQFF. The CDR3 DNA follows: TGCAGTCAGGGGACTAGCGGGAGGGCGGTTTACAATGAGCAGTTCTTC.

This clonotype was detected many times. This rearrangement joins TRBV4-2 to TRBJ2-1; a weak D match, TRBD1 (6 bases). Trimming took 1 base from V and 6 from J, leaving 10 bases between them. Per the germline V gene, CDR1 is LGHNA and CDR2 is YNFKEQ. This CDR3 is 14 amino acids long. CDR3 nucleotides: TGTGCCAGCAGCCAAGTTGCAGGGGTCAATGAGCAGTTCTTC. As protein: CASSQVAGVNEQFF.

On this clonotype: Germline and junction disagree at one end, which may indicate a read error. The genes are TRBV6-1 and TRBJ2-1, with TRBD2 matching 7 bases. The germline V gene encodes CDR1 MNHNS and CDR2 SASEGT. This CDR3 has 12 amino acids. DNA of the CDR3: TGTGCCGGCAGTTTAGTTTGGGAGGGGCAGTTCTTC. Translated: CAGSLVWEGQFF.

This clonotype has a handful of counts. This chain connects TRBV11-2 to TRBJ2-3, with 7 bases fitting TRBD1. V shed 4 bases and J 6 bases; nucleotides not matched to a gene: 10. The CDR3 is 15 amino acids. The germline CDR1 and CDR2 sequences are SGHAT and FQNNGV. CDR3 in DNA: TGTGCCAGCAGCTCGGACAGGCCCTTCCAGGATACGCAGTATTTT. Protein sequence: CASSSDRPFQDTQYF.

The CDR3 coding sequence is TGTGCCAGCAGCTCCGATAGCGGGAGCAGGTACGAGCAGTACTTC. Translated, it gives CASSSDSGSRYEQYF. This chain joins TRBV11-2 and TRBJ2-7; 9 bases agree with TRBD2. V shed 4 bases and J 4 bases; nucleotides not matched to a gene: 8. This CDR3 has 15 amino acids. In germline, CDR1 is SGHAT, CDR2 FQNNGV.

For this clonotype: The junction does not match germline at one end; this may be a read error. V and J are TRBV5-1 and TRBJ2-5; a weak D match, TRBD2 (5 bases). Germline V gene lookup returns CDR1 SGHRS and CDR2 YFSETQ. CDR3 length equals 12 residues. CDR3 in amino acids: CASSRAGETKYF. The CDR3 DNA reads as TGCGCCAGCAGCCGGGCCGGGGAGACCAAGTACTTC.

This clonotype was counted at least ten times. This chain connects TRBV29-1 to TRBJ1-1; D gene uncertain. Germline values: CDR1 SQVTM, CDR2 ANQGSEA. This CDR3 contains 12 residues. V gave up 4 bases and J gave up 7 bases, with 13 bases separating them. In nucleotides, the CDR3 is TGCAGCGTTGGGGGATTTTTGGGTGAAGCTTTCTTT. Protein sequence: CSVGGFLGEAFF.

This clonotype showed up just a few times. The V call is TRBV6-2 or TRBV6-3, the J call TRBJ1-1; TRBD1 aligns across 7 bases. This CDR3 comprises 16 residues. With 5 bases clipped from V and 3 bases from J, the junction kept 12 bases outside the gene matches. In germline, CDR1 is MNHEY, CDR2 SVGEGT. CDR3 in DNA: TGTGCCAGCAGTCCCCTCCGGGACAGTTATTACACTGAAGCTTTCTTT. It translates to CASSPLRDSYYTEAFF.

This clonotype was detected a few times. V is TRBV5-1 and J is TRBJ2-5; TRBD1 matches at 8 bases. Unmatched junction bases numbered 7, after V lost 4 bases and J lost 5 bases. This CDR3 has 14 residues. The V gene's germline CDR1 is SGHRS and CDR2 YFSETQ. The CDR3 spells CASSTSGGVETQYF. The CDR3 nucleotides are TGCGCCAGCAGCACCTCAGGGGGCGTTGAGACCCAGTACTTC.

The sample holds a few counts of this clonotype. The chain is built from TRBV9 and TRBJ2-3, with 11 bases that match TRBD2. J was trimmed by 2 bases and V by 0 bases; bases with no gene match: 8. The germline CDR1 and CDR2 sequences are SGDLS and YYNGEE. The CDR3 is 18 amino acids. CDR3: CASSVEWGTSGNTDTQYF. The CDR3 coding sequence is TGTGCCAGCAGCGTAGAATGGGGGACTAGCGGAAACACAGATACGCAGTATTTT.

Ten or more counts support this clonotype. The chain couples TRBV20-1 to TRBJ2-7; D is undetermined. The V end was cut by 1 base, the J end by 3 bases, with 13 bases between. CDR3 length equals 14 residues. The germline CDR1 and CDR2 sequences are DFQATT and SNEGSKA (reference sequence). The CDR3 protein is CSARGESGHYEQYF. The CDR3 coding sequence is TGCAGTGCTAGAGGGGAATCCGGGCACTACGAGCAGTACTTC.

This clonotype was observed many times. The chain is built from TRBV12-3 or TRBV12-4 and TRBJ2-3; 8 positions match TRBD2. The ends lost 10 bases at V and 1 base at J; junction bases unmatched: 7. The CDR3 runs 14 residues. CDR3 protein: CAIRGGPGTDTQYF. The DNA of the CDR3 is TGTGCCATCCGCGGGGGGCCCGGCACAGATACGCAGTATTTT.

This clonotype has a count of ten or more. The chain has TRBV24-1 and TRBJ2-2; the D is unclear. CDR1 is KGHDR and CDR2 is SFDVKD in the germline V gene. V was pared by 4 bases and J by 14 bases, with 10 bases between. The CDR3 contains 11 residues. CDR3 in DNA: TGTGCCACCAGTGACTCGATGCGACTGTTTTTT. Its translation: CATSDSMRLFF.

The rearrangement joins TRBV6-5 to TRBJ2-7; 11 bases agree with TRBD2. The CDR3 extends over 17 amino acids. After removal of 4 bases from V and 5 bases from J, the junction contained 13 bases not matched to a gene. The germline V gene has CDR1 MNHEY and CDR2 SVGAGI. The CDR3 DNA reads TGTGCCAGCAGTTCCCCTCGCGGTAGCGGGAGGGATAACGAGCAGTACTTC. Translated, it gives CASSSPRGSGRDNEQYF.

Worth noting for this clonotype: A read error may explain this, as a much larger clone is one base away. The chain joins TRBV6-1 to TRBJ2-5; 9 nucleotides agree with TRBD1. This CDR3 has 14 amino acids. CDR1 is MNHNS and CDR2 is SASEGT in the germline V gene. The CDR3 DNA reads as TGTTCCAGCAGGAGGGGGACAGGGATCAAGACCCAGTACTTC. This gives the protein CSSRRGTGIKTQYF.

This clonotype was seen a few times. The chain joins TRBV20-1 to TRBJ2-7; the match to TRBD1 covers 8 bases. There are 12 residues in the CDR3. Per germline, CDR1 DFQATT and CDR2 SNEGSKA (reference sequence). V shed 7 bases and J 5 bases; nucleotides not matched to a gene: 7. In DNA, the CDR3 is TGCAGTGGTAACAGGGGGAGCCACGAGCAGTACTTC. Residues: CSGNRGSHEQYF.